The rows below give T cell receptor beta chains drawn from one sample of a study of identical twins. TCRdb re-called the 5' RACE reads through MiXCR, storing one row per CDR3 protein. The sample has 400,000 to 600,000 distinct CDR3 sequences, about a fifth seen once; the top ten hold 0.48%. This sample also belongs to another study, concerning yellow fever vaccine responses in identical twins.

The sequencing input was CD4+ T cells sorted from blood. These receptors came from a woman aged 18-30 years in good health. The CDR3 runs from the conserved cysteine through the conserved F or W. The D gene is left open where the match is weak. Not every row has a clone size; where given, it reads once, few, many or a size class.

v_gene	d_gene	j_gene	len	abundance	CDR3nt	CDR3aa
TRBV20-1	-	TRBJ1-1	12	-	TGCAGTGCCTCCCAAGGACACGTTGAAGCTTTCTTT	CSASQGHVEAFF
TRBV2	TRBD1	TRBJ1-3	16	-	TGTGCCAGCAGTGAAGAGACAGGGAGCTCTGGAAACACCATATATTTT	CASSEETGSSGNTIYF
TRBV7-9	TRBD2	TRBJ2-3	17	once	TGTGCCAGCAGCTTTAGTATCCGGGACTACGCCACAGATACGCAGTATTTT	CASSFSIRDYATDTQYF
TRBV11-2	TRBD2	TRBJ2-7	16	few	TGTGCCAGCAGCCTTCTAACGGGAGGGAACTCCTACGAGCAGTACTTC	CASSLLTGGNSYEQYF
TRBV9	TRBD1	TRBJ2-2	16	-	TGTGCCAGCAGCATGGACAGGGGGCAGAACACCGGGGAGCTGTTTTTT	CASSMDRGQNTGELFF
TRBV10-3	-	TRBJ2-2	16	-	TGTGCCATCAGTGAAATTGGGATTTCGAACACCGGGGAGCTGTTTTTT	CAISEIGISNTGELFF
TRBV20-1	-	TRBJ1-6	13	-	TGCAGTGCTGCGGGGGGGAATAATTCACCCCTCCACTTT	CSAAGGNNSPLHF
TRBV12-3/TRBV12-4	TRBD1	TRBJ1-2	15	-	TGTGCCAGCAGTCGGACAGGAAGGGGGGACTATGGCTACACCTTC	CASSRTGRGDYGYTF
TRBV28	TRBD1	TRBJ2-2	14	few	TGTGCCAGTTCCCGGGACAGCCTCACCGGGGAGCTGTTTTTT	CASSRDSLTGELFF
TRBV14	TRBD2	TRBJ2-2	15	few	TGTGCCAGCAGCCAACTAGCGGGAGGGCCCCGGGAGCTGTTTTTT	CASSQLAGGPRELFF
TRBV11-1	-	TRBJ1-1	16	-	TGTGTCAGCAGCTCCGCCCTAGGGGCCGGGCCCACTGAAGCTTTCTTT	CVSSSALGAGPTEAFF
TRBV10-3	-	TRBJ2-2	14	-	TGTGCCATCAGTGAGAGGACGAACACCGGGGAGCTGTTTTTT	CAISERTNTGELFF
TRBV12-3/TRBV12-4	TRBD1	TRBJ1-5	15	-	TGTGCCAGCAGTTTTAGGGAGACAGGGAATCAGCCCCAGCATTTT	CASSFRETGNQPQHF
TRBV4-1	-	TRBJ2-2	13	many	TGCGCCAGCAGCGGTTCGAACACCGGGGAGCTGTTTTTT	CASSGSNTGELFF
TRBV20-1	-	TRBJ2-2	15	few	TGCAGTGCTGTCTTTAGCGGTAGGAACACCGGGGAGCTGTTTTTT	CSAVFSGRNTGELFF
TRBV28	-	TRBJ2-1	14	-	TGTGCCAGCAGGACCGGGACTAGGGGGCATGAGCAGTTCTTC	CASRTGTRGHEQFF
TRBV2	-	TRBJ2-5	13	-	TGTGCCAGCAGCGCTGCCGACCGCAGGGCCCAGTACTTC	CASSAADRRAQYF
TRBV12-3/TRBV12-4	-	TRBJ2-1	13	few	TGTGCCAGCATGCGGGGCCACTACAGGGAGCAGTTCTTC	CASMRGHYREQFF
TRBV21-1	-	TRBJ2-7	15	-	TGTGCCAGCAGCTCTCACCCGGGACAGGCCTACGAGCAGTACTTC	CASSSHPGQAYEQYF
TRBV9	-	TRBJ2-1	15	few	TGTGCCAGCAGCGTTCTGGAGGGATCCTACAATGAGCAGTTCTTC	CASSVLEGSYNEQFF
TRBV7-9	TRBD2	TRBJ2-1	16	-	TGTGCCAGCAGCTTAACTAGCGGGAGGGCCGTGAATGAGCAGTTCTTC	CASSLTSGRAVNEQFF
TRBV18	-	TRBJ1-4	14	-	TGTGCCAGCTCACCACGAGGGACGGATGAAAAACTGTTTTTT	CASSPRGTDEKLFF
TRBV7-2	-	TRBJ2-1	13	-	TGTGCCAGCAGCTTAGTTAACTACAATGAGCAGTTCTTC	CASSLVNYNEQFF
TRBV20-1	TRBD2	TRBJ2-1	19	-	TGCAGTGCTAGTGGACCGGGACTAGCGGGGGGCCTTTCCTACAATGAGCAGTTCTTC	CSASGPGLAGGLSYNEQFF
TRBV6-2/TRBV6-3	TRBD1	TRBJ2-5	15	few	TGTGCCAGCAGTCAACCTACCGGGACAGGGGAGACCCAGTACTTC	CASSQPTGTGETQYF
TRBV20-1	-	TRBJ1-3	14	-	TGCAGTGCTAGAGGACAGGAGCCTGGAAACACCATATATTTT	CSARGQEPGNTIYF
TRBV4-1	-	TRBJ2-5	14	few	TGCGCCAGCAGCCTCTATGGGACTGTTGAGACCCAGTACTTC	CASSLYGTVETQYF
TRBV11-2	-	TRBJ2-3	20	-	TGTGCCAGCAGCTTCATCCTCAACTTATACGGCGGGGAAAGCACAGATACGCAGTATTTT	CASSFILNLYGGESTDTQYF
TRBV9	-	TRBJ1-2	15	-	TGTGCCAGCAGCGTAGTTCCAGGGTCTAACTATGGCTACACCTTC	CASSVVPGSNYGYTF
TRBV6-1	-	TRBJ2-7	13	few	TGTGCCAGCAGTGAGGGCGGTCCCTACGAGCAGTACTTC	CASSEGGPYEQYF
TRBV7-9	TRBD2	TRBJ2-2	17	-	TGTGCCAGCAGCTTTTCCCTAGCGGGAGGAAACACCGGGGAGCTGTTTTTT	CASSFSLAGGNTGELFF
TRBV12-3/TRBV12-4	-	TRBJ1-1	13	few	TGTGCCAGCAGTTTAGTGGACGGATCTGAAGCTTTCTTT	CASSLVDGSEAFF
TRBV18	TRBD2	TRBJ2-1	21	few	TGTGCCAGCTCACCACCTCCATTGACTAGCGGGAGATCTCGTGGCTACAATGAGCAGTTCTTC	CASSPPPLTSGRSRGYNEQFF
TRBV6-1	TRBD1	TRBJ2-3	13	few	TGTGCCAGCAGATCGGGACAGACCAATACGCAGTATTTT	CASRSGQTNTQYF
TRBV15	-	TRBJ2-5	17	-	TGTGCCACCAGCGGAGTGTGGGGGTCGGACGAACAAGAGACCCAGTACTTC	CATSGVWGSDEQETQYF
TRBV21-1	-	TRBJ2-1	18	few	TGTGCCAGCAGCAGCAGAAGGGAACTAGCGGGAGTTCGGTATGGGACGTTCTTC	CASSSRRELAGVRYGTFF
TRBV6-1	-	TRBJ1-4	15	few	TGTGCCAGCAGTCCAAGATTTTCAACTAATGAAAAACTGTTTTTT	CASSPRFSTNEKLFF
TRBV20-1	TRBD1	TRBJ1-1	15	few	TGCAGTGCCACCGGGACAGGGGGTGAGAACACTGAAGCTTTCTTT	CSATGTGGENTEAFF
TRBV4-2	TRBD2	TRBJ2-1	20	-	TGTGCCAGCAGCCCCCGCTCCGAAAGACTAGCCGGAAGCTCCTACAATGAGCAGTTCTTC	CASSPRSERLAGSSYNEQFF
TRBV7-3	TRBD2	TRBJ2-1	16	few	TGTGCCAGCAGCGTCCGAGCGGGAGGGGTAGGGATTGAGCAGTTCTTC	CASSVRAGGVGIEQFF
TRBV6-5	-	TRBJ2-3	15	few	TGTGCCAGCAGTTACCTACTAGACAGCACAGATACGCAGTATTTT	CASSYLLDSTDTQYF
TRBV25-1	-	TRBJ2-1	13	few	TGTGCCAGCACCGGACCTTCCTACAATGAGCAGTTCTTC	CASTGPSYNEQFF
TRBV12-3/TRBV12-4	-	TRBJ2-6	17	-	TGTGCCAGCAGTTCGACAGGCACTCTTTCTGGGGCCAACGTCCTGACTTTC	CASSSTGTLSGANVLTF
TRBV10-3	-	TRBJ2-3	17	-	TGTGCCATCAGTGACCCAACGACAGCGCCCCTCCACAGATATCAGTATTTT	CAISDPTTAPLHRYQYF
TRBV14	-	TRBJ2-5	12	many	TGTGCCAGCAGCCAATCCCAAGAGACCCAGTACTTC	CASSQSQETQYF
TRBV6-5	-	TRBJ1-1	14	-	TGTGCCAGCAGTTACAGGCCAATGAACACTGAAGCTTTCTTT	CASSYRPMNTEAFF
TRBV10-3	-	TRBJ1-1	13	-	TGTGCCATCAGCGGGACTCCGAACACTGAAGCTTTCTTT	CAISGTPNTEAFF
TRBV5-1	TRBD1	TRBJ1-2	15	-	TGCGCCAGCAGCCCGCTGACAGGGCCTCCATATGGCTACACCTTC	CASSPLTGPPYGYTF
TRBV6-5	TRBD2	TRBJ2-1	19	few	TGTGCCAGCAGTTACTCATTAGCGGGGGGGCCCCCTTTATACAATGAGCAGTTCTTC	CASSYSLAGGPPLYNEQFF
TRBV5-1	-	TRBJ2-1	15	few	TGCGCCAGCAGCTTGGGGACAAGAGCCTACAATGAGCAGTTCTTC	CASSLGTRAYNEQFF
TRBV10-3	TRBD1	TRBJ2-4	12	few	TGTGCCGTACAGGGGTCGGGAAACATTCAGTACTTC	CAVQGSGNIQYF
TRBV15	TRBD1	TRBJ1-5	15	-	TGTGCCACCAGCAGACCCGACAGGGAGCATCAGCCCCAGCATTTT	CATSRPDREHQPQHF